This is a list of T cell receptor beta chains from one sample in a study of breast tumors, draining lymph nodes, adjacent tissues. A single record per CDR3 protein comes from TCRdb applying MiXCR to the multiplex PCR reads. The sample includes around 230,000 distinct CDR3 sequences, 32% of them seen just once. The specimen sequenced was axillary lymph node tissue. Source of these receptors: a female donor with breast cancer. Some clones in this sample may be carry-over from other donors' samples. CDR3s include the opening cysteine and the closing phenylalanine or tryptophan. Each record gives: clone size, V gene, D gene, CDR3 length, J gene, CDR3 protein, CDR3 DNA. D genes are given only for firm matches. Clone size is not always given. Where it is, it says once, few, many or a class for expanded clones.

-	TRBV18	-	9	TRBJ2-6	CASSPFQAF	TGTGCCAGCTCACCATTCCAGGCTTTC
-	TRBV7-3	-	15	TRBJ1-2	CASSLTTGRNYGYTF	TGTGCCAGCAGCTTAACGACGGGGCGAAACTATGGCTACACCTTC
many	TRBV6-5	-	15	TRBJ2-6	CASSYGVGGANVLTF	TGTGCCAGCAGTTATGGGGTGGGTGGGGCCAACGTCCTGACTTTC
many	TRBV5-1	TRBD2	17	TRBJ2-5	CASLPSSGTSGQETQYF	TGCGCCAGCCTCCCATCCTCCGGGACTAGCGGCCAAGAGACCCAGTACTTC
many	TRBV12-3/TRBV12-4	-	15	TRBJ1-2	CASSLFAPGRNGYTF	TGTGCCAGCAGTTTGTTTGCCCCAGGGAGGAACGGCTACACCTTC
-	TRBV6-1	-	14	TRBJ1-5	CASSEGGGGQPQHF	TGTGCCAGCAGTGAAGGTGGGGGGGGTCAGCCCCAGCATTTT
-	TRBV7-2	-	14	TRBJ2-5	CASSFLLAKETQYF	TGCGCCAGCAGCTTCCTGTTGGCCAAAGAGACCCAGTACTTC
many	TRBV6-2/TRBV6-3	TRBD1	13	TRBJ1-2	CASSYRTGYGYTF	TGTGCCAGCAGTTACCGGACAGGGTATGGCTACACCTTC
-	TRBV18	TRBD1	16	TRBJ2-5	CASSPPGQGAGETQYF	TGTGCCAGCTCACCACCGGGACAGGGGGCAGGAGAGACCCAGTACTTC
-	TRBV12-3/TRBV12-4	TRBD1	19	TRBJ2-3	CASSFGFWGQGTRTDTQYF	TGTGCCAGCAGTTTCGGTTTTTGGGGACAGGGAACGCGCACAGATACGCAGTATTTT
-	TRBV20-1	-	14	TRBJ1-4	CSASTLTTNEKLFF	TGCAGTGCTAGTACCTTAACAACTAATGAAAAACTGTTTTTT
many	TRBV2	TRBD2	14	TRBJ2-7	CASSGLAGGYEQYF	TGTGCCAGCAGCGGACTAGCGGGGGGATACGAGCAGTACTTC
few	TRBV27	-	17	TRBJ2-6	CASSLRYSYSGANVLTF	TGTGCCAGCAGTTTAAGGTATTCGTACTCTGGGGCCAACGTCCTGACTTTC
many	TRBV12-3/TRBV12-4	TRBD1	15	TRBJ2-2	CASSTWTGGTGELFF	TGTGCCAGCAGTACGTGGACAGGGGGCACCGGGGAGCTGTTTTTT
-	TRBV29-1	-	11	TRBJ2-5	CSVEEGRSQYF	TGCAGCGTTGAGGAAGGACGGAGCCAGTACTTC
many	TRBV20-1	-	10	TRBJ1-2	CSSGGPGYTF	TGCAGTTCGGGAGGGCCTGGCTACACCTTC
many	TRBV7-9	TRBD2	17	TRBJ2-1	CASSLIGLAGDYNEQFF	TGTGCCAGCAGCTTAATTGGTCTAGCGGGAGACTACAATGAGCAGTTCTTC
-	TRBV5-1	-	17	TRBJ1-3	CASSLVSGTSPGNTIYF	TGCGCCAGCAGCTTGGTTTCGGGCACAAGCCCTGGAAACACCATATATTTT
-	TRBV6-5	-	15	TRBJ2-2	CASSPDTSNTGELFF	TGTGCCAGCAGCCCGGACACCTCGAACACCGGGGAGCTGTTTTTT
once	TRBV7-2	-	14	TRBJ1-2	CASSLSERRVGYTF	TGTGCCAGCAGCTTATCAGAGCGCAGGGTTGGCTACACCTTC
-	TRBV7-3	TRBD2	16	TRBJ2-1	CASSLQTSGRGYEQFF	TGTGCCAGCAGCTTACAGACTAGCGGGAGGGGATACGAGCAGTTCTTC
many	TRBV4-2	TRBD1	15	TRBJ2-1	CASSYDRGSNNEQFF	TGTGCCAGCAGCTACGACAGGGGGAGTAACAATGAGCAGTTCTTC
many	TRBV5-1	TRBD2	14	TRBJ2-3	CASDSGSTTDTQYF	TGCGCCAGCGATAGCGGGAGTACGACAGATACGCAGTATTTT
many	TRBV7-2	TRBD1	15	TRBJ2-5	CASSYDRGVQETQYF	TGTGCCAGCAGCTACGACAGGGGCGTCCAAGAGACCCAGTACTTC
many	TRBV6-6	-	17	TRBJ2-1	CASSYGMGGGAYNEQFF	TGTGCCAGCAGTTACGGTATGGGGGGGGGCGCTTACAATGAGCAGTTCTTC
many	TRBV30	-	14	TRBJ2-2	CAWSVPGNTGELFF	TGTGCCTGGAGTGTACCGGGGAACACCGGGGAGCTGTTTTTT
many	TRBV7-9	TRBD2	15	TRBJ2-5	CASSLQREVRETQYF	TGTGCCAGCAGCTTACAGCGGGAGGTCCGGGAGACCCAGTACTTC
many	TRBV30	-	14	TRBJ2-7	CAWNNPASVYEQYF	TGTGCCTGGAACAACCCGGCATCCGTCTACGAGCAGTACTTC
few	TRBV18	-	14	TRBJ2-4	CASSPRGLGDIQYF	TGTGCCAGCTCACCACGGGGTTTGGGGGACATTCAGTACTTC
many	TRBV30	-	13	TRBJ2-1	CAWGRAKLNEQFF	TGTGCCTGGGGACGTGCGAAACTCAATGAGCAGTTCTTC
-	TRBV7-9	-	14	TRBJ2-5	CASSSPGVTETQYF	TGTGCCAGCAGCTCCCCGGGGGTAACAGAGACCCAGTACTTC
-	TRBV19	TRBD1	14	TRBJ1-5	CASSMTGYGETQHF	TGTGCCAGTAGTATGACAGGGTATGGGGAGACCCAGCATTTT
many	TRBV11-3	TRBD2	12	TRBJ2-1	CASGTNYNEQFF	TGTGCCAGCGGGACTAACTACAATGAGCAGTTCTTC
many	TRBV19	-	13	TRBJ2-5	CASSMGQSWTQYF	TGTGCCAGTAGTATGGGCCAGTCTTGGACCCAGTACTTC
-	TRBV9	-	13	TRBJ2-2	CASSLHNTGELFF	TGTGCCAGCAGCCTACATAACACCGGGGAGCTGTTTTTT
many	TRBV3-1	-	13	TRBJ2-1	CASSPSLRSEQFF	TGTGCCAGCAGCCCCAGTTTAAGGTCTGAGCAGTTCTTC
many	TRBV7-8	-	17	TRBJ1-3	CASSSRGLLASGNPIYF	TGTGCCAGCAGCTCCCGTGGACTGTTAGCCTCTGGAAACCCCATATATTTT
-	TRBV11-2	-	14	TRBJ2-1	CASSGSKGDNEQFF	TGTGCCAGCAGCGGGAGCAAGGGGGACAATGAGCAGTTCTTC
-	TRBV24-1	-	10	TRBJ2-5	CATPWETQYF	TGTGCCACACCGTGGGAGACCCAGTACTTC